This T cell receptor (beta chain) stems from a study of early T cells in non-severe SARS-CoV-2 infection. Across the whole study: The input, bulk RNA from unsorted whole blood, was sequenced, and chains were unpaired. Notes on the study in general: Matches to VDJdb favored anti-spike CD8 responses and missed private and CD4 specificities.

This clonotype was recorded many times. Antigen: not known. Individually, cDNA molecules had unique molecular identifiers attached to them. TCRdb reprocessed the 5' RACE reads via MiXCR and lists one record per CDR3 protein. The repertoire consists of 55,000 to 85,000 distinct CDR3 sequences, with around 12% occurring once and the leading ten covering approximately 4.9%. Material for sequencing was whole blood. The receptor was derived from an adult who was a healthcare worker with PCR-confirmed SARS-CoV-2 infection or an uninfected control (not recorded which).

The CDR3 nucleotides are TGCAGCTTGGCAGGGGACAACACCGGGGAGCTGTTTTTT. It is translated as CSLAGDNTGELFF. The chain is built from TRBV29-1 and TRBJ2-2; tentative D call: TRBD1 (6 bases). The ends were cut back, 8 bases at V and 2 bases at J, with 12 bases in the middle. This CDR3 comprises 13 residues. Germline-derived CDR1 and CDR2 are SQVTM and ANQGSEA.